What follows are 24 T cell receptor beta chains derived from one specimen sequenced in a study of T cells after yellow fever vaccination. TCRdb itself ran the 5' RACE reads through MiXCR, one entry per CDR3 protein. In the table there are roughly 300,000 distinct CDR3 sequences, 7% to 10% of which are singletons. The sequencing used PBMCs, collected more than 35 days after the first yellow fever vaccination. The source of these receptors is a man aged 18 to 29 who received the YFV17D yellow fever vaccine.

This clonotype was found a few times. The rearrangement uses TRBV6-1 and TRBJ2-6; D tentatively fits TRBD1 or TRBD2 (7 bases each). The CDR3 runs 17 residues. Per germline, CDR1 MNHNS and CDR2 SASEGT. V lost 6 bases and J 0 bases, leaving 15 bases between the germline ends. Written as DNA, the CDR3 is TGTGCCAGCAGCCGAAGCGGGACAGCCTCTGGGGCCAACGTCCTGACTTTC. This codes for CASSRSGTASGANVLTF.

The table lists this clonotype with many counts. The rearrangement uses TRBV5-1 and TRBJ2-5, with 7 positions matching TRBD1. Germline loops: CDR1 SGHRS, CDR2 YFSETQ. The trim removed 4 bases at V and 3 bases at J, leaving 12 bases unmatched. The CDR3 has 16 residues. The CDR3 nucleotides are TGCGCCAGCAGCGACCCAACAGGGGCGGTAGAAGAGACCCAGTACTTC. Amino acids: CASSDPTGAVEETQYF.

This clonotype was recorded a few times. The J gene is TRBJ1-4, the V gene TRBV3-1; no reliable D call. V gave up 3 bases and J gave up 7 bases, with 9 bases separating them. The CDR3 runs to 13 residues. CDR1 LGHDT and CDR2 YNNKEL come from the germline V gene (reference sequence). CDR3 region: CASSHERGEKLFF. The CDR3 DNA is TGTGCCAGCAGCCACGAACGAGGTGAAAAACTGTTTTTT. The full variable domain, completed using reference TRBV3-1 and TRBJ1-4, is DTAVSQTPKYLVTQMGNDKSIKCEQNLGHDTMYWYKQDSKKFLKIMFSYNNKELIINETVPNRFSPKSPDKAHLNLHINSLELGDSAVYFCASSHERGEKLFFGSGTQLSVL.

V and J are TRBV27 and TRBJ2-3, with a tentative D call TRBD2 (7 bases). This CDR3 comprises 16 residues. The germline V gene encodes CDR1 MNHEY and CDR2 SMNVEV (reference sequence). Trimming took 8 bases from V and 1 from J, leaving 19 bases between them. The CDR3 bases are TGTGCCAGCCGTCAGGGGTGGGCGGGGGGCACAGATACGCAGTATTTT. Translated: CASRQGWAGGTDTQYF.

The chain recombines TRBV7-8 with TRBJ1-2; D is uncertain. Germline V lookup: CDR1 SGHVS, CDR2 FQNEAQ. V dropped 0 bases and J dropped 8 bases, with 13 bases sitting between them. This CDR3 comprises 14 residues. The CDR3 loop is CASSLAASAWGYTF. CDR3 sequence (DNA): TGTGCCAGCAGCTTAGCTGCCTCCGCGTGGGGCTACACCTTC.

The chain has TRBV5-1 and TRBJ2-5; D is perhaps TRBD1 or TRBD2 (6 bases each). The CDR3 totals 13 residues. CDR1 and CDR2 from the germline V gene are SGHRS and YFSETQ. The germline V and J ends were trimmed by 5 bases and 2 bases, with 10 bases remaining between them. The CDR3 DNA reads TGCGCCAGCAGGGAGGGGGAACAAGAGACCCAGTACTTC. It codes for CASREGEQETQYF.

This clonotype was observed a few times. The chain links TRBV18 to TRBJ2-5; D is unresolved. CDR3 length: 14 amino acids. Germline values: CDR1 KGHSH, CDR2 LQKENI. V lost 3 bases and J lost 0, with 8 bases in between. Here the CDR3 DNA reads TGTGCCAGCTCACCGTCCCTGAACCAAGAGACCCAGTACTTC. It codes for CASSPSLNQETQYF. Full variable domain (rest looked up from reference TRBV18 and TRBJ2-5): NAGVMQNPRHLVRRRGQEARLRCSPMKGHSHVYWYRQLPEEGLKFMVYLQKENIIDESGMPKERFSAEFPKEGPSILRIQQVVRGDSAAYFCASSPSLNQETQYFGPGTRLLVL.

This clonotype was observed a handful of times. The chain has TRBV5-1 and TRBJ2-1; no definite D call. Between the trimmed V and J ends, which lost 3 bases and 4 bases, there was a span of 17 bases. Germline CDR1 reads SGHRS; CDR2 reads YFSETQ. This CDR3 is 16 amino acids long. CDR3 protein: CASSSRTDLLYNEQFF. In DNA, the CDR3 is TGCGCCAGCAGCTCCCGGACGGACCTATTATACAATGAGCAGTTCTTC.

This clonotype has at least ten counts. The gene calls are TRBV7-2 and TRBJ1-6; D unresolved. The germline CDR1 and CDR2 sequences are SGHTA and FQGNSA. The CDR3 loop spans 14 amino acids. The V gene lost 4 bases and the J gene lost 8 bases, with 12 bases spanning the gap. CDR3 nucleotides: TGTGCCAGCAGCTCCCAGGCCGGGGATTCACCCCTCCACTTT. Its protein product is CASSSQAGDSPLHF.

CDR3 region: CASSQGQGTGKLFF. The CDR3 coding sequence is TGCGCCAGCAGCCAAGGACAGGGGACGGGAAAACTGTTTTTT. This chain connects TRBV5-1 to TRBJ1-4, with 9 bases matching TRBD1. The CDR3 consists of 14 residues. CDR1 SGHRS and CDR2 YFSETQ come from the germline V gene. V gave up 4 bases and J gave up 10 bases; unmatched junction bases: 8.

The V gene is TRBV29-1, the J gene TRBJ1-1; D is uncertain. Germline CDR1 and CDR2: SQVTM and ANQGSEA. The V gene lost 6 bases and the J gene lost 1 base, with 12 bases spanning the gap. CDR3 length: 13 residues. In DNA, the CDR3 is TGCAGCGTAGGATCACAGAAGAACACTGAAGCTTTCTTT. Translated: CSVGSQKNTEAFF.

This clonotype occurred a few times. This sequence joins TRBV20-1 and TRBJ1-6; TRBD1 might be the D (5 bases). Germline CDR1 reads DFQATT; CDR2 reads SNEGSKA (reference sequence). The ends were cut back, 1 base at V and 8 bases at J, with 12 bases in the middle. There are 14 residues in the CDR3. The CDR3 sequence is CSARVGGVDSPLHF. The DNA for the CDR3 is TGCAGTGCTAGAGTGGGGGGGGTGGATTCACCCCTCCACTTT.

In its sample, this clonotype was seen a few times. The rearrangement joins TRBV20-1 to TRBJ2-7; 9 bases are a match to TRBD2. The germline CDR1 and CDR2 sequences are DFQATT and SNEGSKA (reference sequence). With V trimmed by 2 bases and J by 7 bases, 9 bases remained unmatched. This CDR3 region has 14 residues. The CDR3 DNA reads as TGCAGTGCTAGAAAGGCGGGGGGGCCATGGGAGCAGTACTTC. It encodes CSARKAGGPWEQYF.

The chain combines TRBV4-2 with TRBJ2-7, with a possible D match to TRBD2 (6 bases). V lost 0 bases, J lost 2 bases, and 14 bases lay in between. This CDR3 has 16 amino acids. Germline V gives CDR1 LGHNA, CDR2 YNFKEQ. CDR3 loop: CASSQETLGGPYEQYF. CDR3 DNA sequence: TGTGCCAGCAGCCAAGAGACTTTGGGGGGACCCTACGAGCAGTACTTC.

In this sample, this clonotype turned up a few times. The chain has TRBV4-1 and TRBJ1-1; perhaps TRBD1 as D (6 bases). CDR3 length equals 13 residues. The ends were cut back, 5 bases at V and 5 bases at J, with 12 bases in the middle. Per the germline V gene, CDR1 is MGHRA and CDR2 is YSYEKL. As DNA, the CDR3 is TGCGCCAGCAGCACCTGGGGGCGGACTGAAGCTTTCTTT. Protein: CASSTWGRTEAFF.

This clonotype was found a few times. This chain joins TRBV5-1 and TRBJ1-1, with a weak D call TRBD1 (6 bases). Germline CDR1 SGHRS, CDR2 YFSETQ. Trimming shortened V by 2 bases and J by 3 bases, and 8 bases separated the two germline ends. The CDR3 runs to 13 residues. CDR3 coding DNA: TGCGCCAGCAGCTTACAGGGACACACTGAAGCTTTCTTT. Translated: CASSLQGHTEAFF.

V gene TRBV12-3 or TRBV12-4 combines with J gene TRBJ1-2; 9 nucleotides match TRBD1. V lost 6 bases and J lost 6; bases outside the gene matches: 5. The CDR3 has 13 residues. CDR3 sequence: CASSRQGDDGYTF. As DNA, the CDR3 is TGTGCCAGCAGCCGACAGGGGGACGATGGCTACACCTTC.

This clonotype turned up a few times. This chain connects TRBV11-2 to TRBJ2-2; D might be TRBD1 (6 bases). Germline CDR1 and CDR2: SGHAT and FQNNGV. Trimming stripped 8 bases from V and 10 bases from J, with 14 bases between. This CDR3 comprises 12 residues. CDR3 residues: CASGGQSPELFF. The CDR3 DNA reads as TGTGCCAGCGGCGGACAGTCCCCGGAGCTGTTTTTT. Supplemented by reference TRBV11-2 and TRBJ2-2, the full variable domain reads EAGVAQSPRYKIIEKRQSVAFWCNPISGHATLYWYQQILGQGPKLLIQFQNNGVVDDSQLPKDRFSAERLKGVDSTLKIQPAKLEDSAVYLCASGGQSPELFFGEGSRLTVL.

In its sample, this clonotype was seen a few times. The rearrangement uses TRBV5-1 and TRBJ1-1, with D unresolved. From germline, CDR1 is SGHRS and CDR2 YFSETQ. With 5 bases removed from V and 0 bases from J, the gap between germline ends came to 11 bases. CDR3 size: 14 residues. CDR3 residues: CASRVLEMNTEAFF. The CDR3 nucleotides are TGCGCCAGCAGGGTGCTCGAGATGAACACTGAAGCTTTCTTT.

This clonotype appeared a few times. The gene calls are TRBV9 and TRBJ2-5; 9 bases fit TRBD1. Germline CDR1 reads SGDLS; CDR2 reads YYNGEE. The trim removed 2 bases at V and 2 bases at J, leaving 10 bases unmatched. This CDR3 comprises 17 residues. The CDR3 nucleotides read TGTGCCAGCAGCGTGGGGACAGGGTATATGGGACAAGAGACCCAGTACTTC. Translated, it gives CASSVGTGYMGQETQYF.

This clonotype was counted only a few times. The chain employs TRBV20-1 and TRBJ1-1, with 9 nucleotides matching TRBD1. CDR1 and CDR2 (germline): DFQATT, SNEGSKA (reference sequence). This CDR3 contains 14 residues. V was pared by 2 bases and J by 6 bases, with 7 bases of the junction left unmatched. The CDR3 nucleotides read TGCAGTGCTAGACCGGGACAGGGCTTGTCTGAAGCTTTCTTT. Encoded protein: CSARPGQGLSEAFF.

This clonotype was seen many times. As DNA, the CDR3 is TGCGCCAGCAGCCCCACCCGACAGGGCTTTAATGAAAAACTGTTTTTT. This codes for CASSPTRQGFNEKLFF. V usage is TRBV4-3 and J usage is TRBJ1-4, with 7 bases aligning to TRBD1. Germline trimming cut 4 bases from V and 4 bases from J; bases unmatched to any gene: 9. The CDR3 totals 16 residues. Germline-derived CDR1 and CDR2 are LGHNA and YSLEER.

This clonotype has just a few counts. The CDR3 region has the DNA TGTGCCAGCAACCGACAGGGGGCTGGAAATGAGCAGTTCTTC. Its protein is CASNRQGAGNEQFF. The chain joins TRBV12-3 or TRBV12-4 to TRBJ2-1; 10 bases align to TRBD1. Trimming removed 7 bases from V and 7 bases from J; junction bases left unmatched: 7. The CDR3 is made up of 14 amino acids.

This chain uses TRBV21-1 with TRBJ2-4; the D call of TRBD1 is as the table states it, not checked on the DNA. TRBV21-1 is deemed a pseudogene. There are 16 residues in the CDR3. The DNA for the CDR3 is TGTGCCAGCAGTAGACAGGGGTTTTTAGCCAAAAACATTCAGTACTTC. Amino acid sequence: CASSRQGFLAKNIQYF.